A single sample is the source of the 8 T cell receptor beta chains below, sequenced in a study of OX40 agonist ivuxolimab in advanced cancers. Using immunoSEQ multiplex PCR, the repertoire was profiled, and TCRdb retains in-frame clones only, with some absent. The sample contains 98,000 or so clones, approximately 94% of which appear only once. The sample in question was CD4+ or CD8+ T cells sorted from blood, obtained in a trial of the OX40 agonist ivuxolimab. The receptors here all came from an adult with an advanced solid tumor such as melanoma, head and neck, liver or kidney cancer.

This chain uses TRBV28 with TRBJ2-5, with no clear D. This CDR3 is built from 12 residues. Trimming took 7 bases from V and 5 from J, leaving 11 bases between them. Germline V gives CDR1 MDHEN, CDR2 SYDVKM. The CDR3 coding sequence is TGTGCCAGCAAGAACAGCCGGGAGACCCAGTACTTC. It codes for CASKNSRETQYF.

The chain couples TRBV11-3 to TRBJ2-2; TRBD1 matches at 9 bases. V lost 6 bases, J lost 6 bases, and 8 bases stayed unmatched. The CDR3 totals 15 residues. The germline CDR1 and CDR2 sequences are SGHNT and YENEEA. The CDR3 bases are TGTGCCAGCAGGGCCGGGACAGGGAGCTCCGGGGAGCTGTTTTTT. Protein: CASRAGTGSSGELFF.

The rearrangement joins TRBV6-6 to TRBJ2-3; weak D call: TRBD2 (6 bases). The CDR3 consists of 15 residues. V dropped 2 bases and J dropped 3 bases, with 12 bases sitting between them. Germline values: CDR1 MNHNY, CDR2 SVGAGI (reference sequence). The CDR3 spells CASSYRRGGTDTQYF. The CDR3 coding sequence is TGTGCCAGCAGTTACCGGAGGGGCGGGACAGATACGCAGTATTTT.

The chain couples TRBV28 to TRBJ1-4; D is uncertain. Looked up from germline, CDR1 is MDHEN and CDR2 is SYDVKM. With 7 bases removed from V and 6 bases from J, the gap between germline ends came to 9 bases. The CDR3 contains 12 residues. The CDR3 reads CASTVADEKLFF. The CDR3 nucleotides read TGTGCCAGCACAGTCGCGGATGAAAAACTGTTTTTT.

The rearrangement joins TRBV28 to TRBJ1-6; D perhaps matches TRBD1 (5 bases). Germline CDR1 and CDR2: MDHEN and SYDVKM. V was shortened by 8 bases and J by 14 bases, with 13 bases between the two germline ends. CDR3 length equals 11 residues. The CDR3 protein is CASGGPDALHF. The CDR3 region has the DNA TGTGCCAGCGGGGGACCAGACGCCCTCCACTTT.

This clone was observed a few times. The J gene is TRBJ2-1, the V gene TRBV7-9; D remains ambiguous. Germline V gene data show CDR1 as SEHNR and CDR2 as FQNEAQ (reference sequence). There are 14 residues in the CDR3. Trimming removed 4 bases at V and 8 bases at J, with 15 bases between. CDR3 nucleotide sequence: TGTGCCAGCAGCTACCGACTCGATCGGCATGAGCAGTTCTTC. Its translation: CASSYRLDRHEQFF.

The CDR3 nucleotides are TGTGCCAGCAGCACTCGGACGAACACTGAAGCTTTCTTT. Protein sequence: CASSTRTNTEAFF. The V and J genes are TRBV21-1 and TRBJ1-1. TRBV21-1 is classified as a pseudogene. This CDR3 spans 13 amino acids.

This clone was recorded only once. V usage is TRBV6-6 and J usage is TRBJ2-5; the D is unclear. The CDR3 length is 13 residues. Germline V CDR1 and CDR2: MNHNY, SVGAGI (reference sequence). V lost 2 bases to trimming and J lost 5 bases, with 9 bases between them. The CDR3 loop reads CASSYGQFETQYF. CDR3 coding DNA: TGTGCCAGCAGTTACGGGCAGTTCGAGACCCAGTACTTC.